The 21 T cell receptor beta chains below were found in one sample sequenced in a study of Ad26.COV2.S vaccination and SARS-CoV-2 variants. The treatment here: about 20 received Ad26.COV2.S at low or high dose, single or two shots; roughly five received placebo; per-sample allocation not given. Day 63 after the first vaccine or placebo injection was the time point for sampling. TCRdb keeps only in-frame clones here, not all; method: immunoSEQ multiplex PCR. The table has 500,000 or so clones, about 91% seen once. The sequencing used peripheral blood, collected in a trial of Ad26.COV2.S vaccine versus placebo. These receptors all stem from a person between 18 and 65 years old who received the Ad26.COV2.S COVID-19 vaccine or a placebo.

The chain has TRBV4-1 and TRBJ2-2; either TRBD1 or TRBD2 may supply D (6 bases each). Germline values: CDR1 MGHRA, CDR2 YSYEKL. V was cut by 1 base and J by 7 bases, with 16 bases left in between. This CDR3 has 16 residues. The CDR3: CASSQVPGALYGELFF. The DNA for the CDR3 is TGCGCCAGCAGCCAAGTGCCGGGGGCGCTTTACGGGGAGCTGTTTTTT.

The V call is TRBV18, the J call TRBJ2-6, with unresolved D. V gave up 4 bases and J gave up 3 bases, with 13 bases separating them. The germline CDR1 and CDR2 sequences are KGHSH and LQKENI. The CDR3 runs to 16 residues. The CDR3 reads CASSRVAPGGANVLTF. The CDR3 DNA follows: TGTGCCAGCTCACGTGTGGCCCCGGGTGGGGCCAACGTCCTGACTTTC.

CDR3 bases: TGCGCCAGCAGCTTTCTGGACCCCCGGGGGAACTATAATTCACCCCTCCACTTT. This sequence encodes CASSFLDPRGNYNSPLHF. V usage is TRBV5-1 and J usage is TRBJ1-6, with D possibly matching TRBD1 (5 bases). CDR3 length equals 18 residues. Germline V gives CDR1 SGHRS, CDR2 YFSETQ. Trimming pared 2 bases from V and 3 bases from J, leaving 18 bases between.

This rearrangement joins TRBV6-1 to TRBJ2-5; maybe TRBD1 (6 bases). V gave up 4 bases and J gave up 5 bases, with 20 bases separating them. Germline assignment: CDR1 MNHNS and CDR2 SASEGT. CDR3 length equals 16 residues. Here the CDR3 reads CASSVLLRTDGETQYF. The CDR3 nucleotides are TGTGCCAGCAGTGTCCTACTACGGACAGACGGGGAGACCCAGTACTTC.

The V and J genes are TRBV5-1 and TRBJ2-5; D possibly corresponds to TRBD1 (6 bases). The CDR3 is 14 amino acids. V lost 3 bases, J lost 4 bases, and 13 bases lay in between. CDR1 SGHRS and CDR2 YFSETQ come from the germline V gene. CDR3 residues: CASSSQGQIETQYF. CDR3 bases: TGCGCCAGCAGCTCCCAGGGACAAATAGAGACCCAGTACTTC.

V is TRBV7-2 and J is TRBJ1-2, with TRBD1 matching 8 bases. The CDR3 has 13 amino acids. V shed 7 bases, J shed 2 bases, and the junction held 3 bases outside the gene matches. Germline-derived CDR1 and CDR2 are SGHTA and FQGNSA. The CDR3 here is CASTAGGNYGYTF. The DNA of the CDR3 is TGTGCCAGCACCGCAGGGGGCAACTATGGCTACACCTTC.

This rearrangement joins TRBV6-5 to TRBJ2-2, with D tentatively TRBD1 (5 bases). The germline gives CDR1 MNHEY, CDR2 SVGAGI. CDR3 size: 15 residues. V lost 4 bases and J lost 4, with 13 bases in between. CDR3 nucleotide sequence: TGTGCCAGCAGTTTCCAGGGTTGGGGCACCGGGGAGCTGTTTTTT. This encodes CASSFQGWGTGELFF.

This rearrangement joins TRBV24-1 to TRBJ2-1, with D perhaps matching TRBD2 (5 bases). Between the trimmed V and J ends, which lost 0 bases and 12 bases, there was a span of 8 bases. The CDR3 is 12 amino acids. Looked up from germline, CDR1 is KGHDR and CDR2 is SFDVKD. The CDR3 region has the DNA TGTGCCACCAGTGATTTGGGACGGGGGCAGTTCTTC. It yields the protein CATSDLGRGQFF.

The chain employs TRBV2 and TRBJ2-5; tentatively, D is TRBD2 (5 bases). V was pared by 5 bases and J by 4 bases, with 11 bases between. The CDR3 extends over 13 amino acids. Per germline, CDR1 SNHLY and CDR2 FYNNEI. The CDR3 bases are TGTGCCAGCAGTCCTACTAGAGGAGAGACCCAGTACTTC. It codes for CASSPTRGETQYF.

This rearrangement joins TRBV24-1 to TRBJ2-1; 7 nucleotides agree with TRBD1. This CDR3 spans 18 amino acids. Trimming cost V 4 bases and J 0 bases; bases outside gene matches: 11. Per germline, CDR1 KGHDR and CDR2 SFDVKD. CDR3 amino acids: CATSDPTWDSGSYNEQFF. The CDR3 DNA reads TGTGCCACCAGTGACCCTACTTGGGACAGCGGCTCCTACAATGAGCAGTTCTTC.

V gene TRBV2 combines with J gene TRBJ2-1, with 11 bases matching TRBD2. J was trimmed by 6 bases and V by 0 bases; bases with no gene match: 1. The CDR3 runs to 15 residues. Germline V gene sequence: CDR1 SNHLY, CDR2 FYNNEI. This CDR3 is CASSEASGGANEQFF. CDR3 coding DNA: TGTGCCAGCAGTGAAGCTAGCGGGGGGGCCAATGAGCAGTTCTTC.

The chain carries TRBV21-1 and TRBJ2-5; the table calls TRBD2, which could not be checked here. TRBV21-1 is marked as a pseudogene. The CDR3 is 17 residues long. The CDR3 DNA sequence: TGTGCCAGCAGCGGGCCTAGCGGGGGGGCCCCACAAGAGACCCAGTACTTC. Protein sequence: CASSGPSGGAPQETQYF.

The chain links TRBV7-8 to TRBJ2-7; TRBD2 aligns across 7 bases. V lost 5 bases and J lost 6; bases outside the gene matches: 7. Germline CDR1 and CDR2: SGHVS and FQNEAQ. The CDR3 runs to 13 residues. DNA of the CDR3: TGTGCCAGCAGCCGGGCGGGGGAGGTCGAGCAGTACTTC. It translates to CASSRAGEVEQYF.

The chain couples TRBV4-1 to TRBJ2-7; D not resolved. The CDR3 is made up of 17 amino acids. From germline, CDR1 is MGHRA and CDR2 YSYEKL. Trimming removed 1 base at V and 4 bases at J, with 20 bases between. CDR3 sequence reads: CASSQVTGNPYPYEQYF. CDR3 in DNA: TGCGCCAGCAGCCAAGTTACTGGCAATCCCTATCCATACGAGCAGTACTTC.

The CDR3 spells CATSDSTRQEWTSASNEQFF. The CDR3 DNA sequence: TGTGCCACCAGTGATTCAACCCGCCAAGAATGGACTAGCGCCTCTAATGAGCAGTTCTTC. V gene TRBV24-1 combines with J gene TRBJ2-1, with 9 nucleotides matching TRBD2. This CDR3 has 20 amino acids. J gave up 7 bases and V 2 bases, and 20 bases lay outside the gene matches. Germline V CDR1 and CDR2: KGHDR, SFDVKD.

This clone was found many times. CDR3 sequence (DNA): TGTGCCAGCAGCTTGGGAGGGGGTTATTCACCCCTCCACTTT. This encodes CASSLGGGYSPLHF. The V gene is TRBV5-5, the J gene TRBJ1-6, with TRBD1 as a possible D gene (6 bases). Trimming removed 0 bases from V and 8 bases from J, with 9 bases in between. Germline V gene data show CDR1 as SGHKS and CDR2 as YYEKEE (reference sequence). The CDR3 runs to 14 residues.

This chain uses TRBV6-6 with TRBJ2-3, with D unresolved. Germline loops: CDR1 MNHNY, CDR2 SVGAGI (reference sequence). V was shortened by 5 bases and J by 6 bases, with 9 bases between the two germline ends. The length of the CDR3 is 12 residues. CDR3 amino acids: CASSLFGDTQYF. For the CDR3, the DNA is TGTGCCAGCAGTCTTTTCGGGGATACGCAGTATTTT.

The chain employs TRBV6-2 or TRBV6-3 and TRBJ2-1; a possible D gene is TRBD2 (6 bases). V lost 4 bases and J lost 4, with 17 bases in between. This CDR3 is built from 16 residues. The germline gives CDR1 MNHEY, CDR2 SVGEGT. CDR3 nucleotides: TGTGCCAGCAGTTCCTACCTAGCGCAAAAATACAATGAGCAGTTCTTC. This codes for CASSSYLAQKYNEQFF.

The chain has TRBV9 and TRBJ2-7, with TRBD1 identical over 8 bases. The CDR3 runs to 15 residues. Germline V gene sequence: CDR1 SGDLS, CDR2 YYNGEE. V shed 0 bases and J 6 bases; nucleotides not matched to a gene: 8. CDR3 DNA: TGTGCCAGCAGCGTAGGCCAGGGGGCCTGGGGCGAGCAGTACTTC. Translated, it gives CASSVGQGAWGEQYF.

The V and J genes are TRBV4-3 and TRBJ2-3; D perhaps matches TRBD2 (6 bases). Looked up from germline, CDR1 is LGHNA and CDR2 is YSLEER. CDR3 size: 15 residues. The V end was cut by 4 bases, the J end by 5 bases, with 16 bases between. This CDR3 reads CASSPLVGGGDTQYF. The DNA for the CDR3 is TGCGCCAGCAGCCCCCTCGTGGGGGGAGGAGATACGCAGTATTTT.

The genes are TRBV5-1 and TRBJ2-3, with TRBD1 identical over 10 bases. Trimming took 7 bases from V and 3 from J; bases not matched to a gene: 5. Germline CDR1 and CDR2: SGHRS and YFSETQ. The CDR3 extends over 14 amino acids. The CDR3 DNA sequence: TGCGCCAGCCACTGGGACAGGGGTACAGATACGCAGTATTTT. Amino acids: CASHWDRGTDTQYF.